Given below is one T cell receptor beta chain in context. Antigen: not known. CD45RA-negative memory and CD45RA+ naive subsets were split from the CD4+ cells. The CDR3 is 13 residues long. Germline loops: CDR1 SGHTS, CDR2 YDEGEE. After removal of 4 bases from V and 4 bases from J, the junction contained 4 bases not matched to a gene. Over several immunoSEQ plates, each subset's genomic DNA was distributed in even portions. Profiling relied on immunoSEQ multiplex PCR, and the TCRdb table lists in-frame clones only, not all of them. The sample lists over a million clones, around 78% occurring once. The sample comes from a study of shared clonotypes between healthy human individuals. Study findings and constraints: Sorted-subset samples were not fully sequenced, rarefaction indicated. Some clonotypes were shared by all four sorted-subset donors, while others were not shared. The non-shared ones had lower generation probabilities than the shared ones.

Specimen: memory CD4+ T cells from PBMCs. The subset here: CD45RA-negative fraction. This clonotype originated in a man aged 18 to 29 in good health. Some clones in this sample may be carry-over from other donors' samples. This chain connects TRBV5-8 to TRBJ1-2; the match to TRBD1 covers 7 bases. Here the CDR3 DNA reads TGTGCCAGCAGCCGGACAGGAGCCTATGGCTACACCTTC. This translates into CASSRTGAYGYTF.